This record looks at one T cell receptor beta chain sequence and its context. Its cognate antigen is unknown. Molecular-barcoded quantitative 5'-RACE produced these TCR beta libraries. TCRdb passed the 5' RACE reads through MiXCR, listing each CDR3 protein once. The sample contains 250,000 to 300,000 distinct CDR3 sequences, approximately 20% of which appear only once. CDR1 and CDR2 (germline): LGHDT, YNNKEL (reference sequence). The CDR3 is 14 residues long. The V and J ends lost 3 bases and 6 bases respectively, with 12 bases between them. The sample comes from a study of CD8 T cells in ankylosing spondylitis. Findings and caveats of the study: Clones that were linked to disease were CD8+ and were relatively rare in peripheral blood.

The source of this sequence is a male donor with ankylosing spondylitis or in good health (not recorded which). The sequenced material came from blood, either unsorted or a sorted T cell fraction (not recorded which). This chain connects TRBV3-1 to TRBJ1-5; the D gene is possibly TRBD1 (6 bases). CDR3: CASSQSGAAQPQHF. In DNA form, the CDR3 reads TGTGCCAGCAGCCAGTCGGGGGCAGCTCAGCCCCAGCATTTT.